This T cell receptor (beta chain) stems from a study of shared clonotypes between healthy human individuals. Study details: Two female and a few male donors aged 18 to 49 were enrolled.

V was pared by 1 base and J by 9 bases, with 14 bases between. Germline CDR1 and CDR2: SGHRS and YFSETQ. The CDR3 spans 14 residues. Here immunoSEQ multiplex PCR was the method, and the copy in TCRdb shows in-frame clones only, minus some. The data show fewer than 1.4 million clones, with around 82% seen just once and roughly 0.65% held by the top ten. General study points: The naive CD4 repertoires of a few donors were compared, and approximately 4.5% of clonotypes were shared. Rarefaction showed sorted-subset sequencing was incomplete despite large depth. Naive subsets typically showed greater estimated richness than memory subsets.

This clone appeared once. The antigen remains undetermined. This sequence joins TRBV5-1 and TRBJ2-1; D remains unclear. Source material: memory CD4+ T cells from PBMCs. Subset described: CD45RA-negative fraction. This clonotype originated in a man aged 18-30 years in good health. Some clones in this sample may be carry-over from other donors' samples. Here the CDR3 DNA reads TGCGCCAGCAGCTTGCTGGTCACGCAAGTTGAGCAGTTCTTC. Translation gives CASSLLVTQVEQFF.